This T cell receptor beta chain was identified during a study of blood T cell repertoires in COVID-19. Study details: PBMCs, B-cell-depleted T cells, or T cells provided the cDNA or gDNA that made up the material.

From germline, CDR1 is SGHVS and CDR2 FQNEAQ. The V gene lost 8 bases and the J gene lost 0 bases, with 11 bases spanning the gap. This CDR3 contains 14 residues. The data were produced by immunoSEQ multiplex PCR, yet TCRdb's version contains in-frame clones alone and is incomplete. The data show approximately 110,000 clones, about 90% seen once. This clonotype was sampled from a woman in her forties or fifties with acute or convalescent COVID-19. The chain links TRBV7-8 to TRBJ1-3, with no clear D. Sample: peripheral blood. CDR3 region: CASGLDRSGNTIYF. The CDR3 DNA is TGTGCCAGCGGACTGGACCGCTCTGGAAACACCATATATTTT.